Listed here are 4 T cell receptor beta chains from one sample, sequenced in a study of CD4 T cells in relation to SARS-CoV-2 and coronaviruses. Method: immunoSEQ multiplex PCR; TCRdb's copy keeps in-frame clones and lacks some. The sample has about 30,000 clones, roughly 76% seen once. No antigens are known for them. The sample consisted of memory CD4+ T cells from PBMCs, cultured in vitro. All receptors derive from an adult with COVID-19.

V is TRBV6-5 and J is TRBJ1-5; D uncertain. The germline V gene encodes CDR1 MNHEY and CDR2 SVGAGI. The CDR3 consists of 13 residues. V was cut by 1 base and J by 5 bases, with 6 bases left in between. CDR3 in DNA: TGTGCCAGCAGTTACTATCAGGATCAGCCCCAGCATTTT. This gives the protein CASSYYQDQPQHF.

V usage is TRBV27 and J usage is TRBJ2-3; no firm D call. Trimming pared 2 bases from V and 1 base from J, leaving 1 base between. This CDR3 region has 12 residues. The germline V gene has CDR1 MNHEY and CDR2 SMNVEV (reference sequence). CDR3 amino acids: CASSLGTDTQYF. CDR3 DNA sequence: TGTGCCAGCAGTTTAGGCACAGATACGCAGTATTTT.

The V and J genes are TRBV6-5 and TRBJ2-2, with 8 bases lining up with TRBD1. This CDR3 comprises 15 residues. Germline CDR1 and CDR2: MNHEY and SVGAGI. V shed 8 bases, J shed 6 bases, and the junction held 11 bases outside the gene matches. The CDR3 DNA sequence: TGTGCCAGCGGCCACCGGGACAGGAGATCCGGGGAGCTGTTTTTT. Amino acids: CASGHRDRRSGELFF.

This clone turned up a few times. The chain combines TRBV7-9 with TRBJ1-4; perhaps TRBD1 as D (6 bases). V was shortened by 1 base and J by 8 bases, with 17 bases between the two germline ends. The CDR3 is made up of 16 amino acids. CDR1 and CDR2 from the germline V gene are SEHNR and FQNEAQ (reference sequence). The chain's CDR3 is CASSLGSGGKAEKLFF. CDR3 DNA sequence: TGTGCCAGCAGCTTAGGGAGCGGGGGCAAGGCGGAAAAACTGTTTTTT.